Following are 25 T cell receptor beta chains from one sample sequenced in a study of early T cells in non-severe SARS-CoV-2 infection. MiXCR, run by TCRdb on the 5' RACE reads, gives a single entry per CDR3 protein. This table has about 86,000 distinct CDR3 sequences, around 14% appearing once. The sequenced sample consisted of whole blood. These receptors were obtained from an adult who was a healthcare worker with PCR-confirmed SARS-CoV-2 infection or an uninfected control (not recorded which).

This clonotype has just a few counts. V and J are TRBV28 and TRBJ1-1; possible D gene TRBD1, 5 bases. Trimming removed 6 bases at V and 6 bases at J, with 20 bases between. CDR3 length: 15 amino acids. Germline V CDR1 and CDR2: MDHEN, SYDVKM. As DNA, the CDR3 is TGTGCCAGCAGGCCCCCGGGACCACCGTACGCTGAAGCTTTCTTT. Translation gives CASRPPGPPYAEAFF.

This clonotype was detected only a few times. This chain links TRBV9 with TRBJ2-1, with 8 bases lining up with TRBD1. Per the germline V gene, CDR1 is SGDLS and CDR2 is YYNGEE. The CDR3 covers 16 residues. J lost 2 bases, V lost 3 bases, and 7 bases had no gene match. Written as DNA, the CDR3 is TGTGCCAGCAGCGGTGCCTCAGGGGGCACCTACAATGAGCAGTTCTTC. It codes for CASSGASGGTYNEQFF.

This sequence joins TRBV6-5 and TRBJ2-1; TRBD2 might be the D (6 bases). Trimming stripped 10 bases from V and 0 bases from J, with 16 bases between. The CDR3 contains 15 residues. Per the germline V gene, CDR1 is MNHEY and CDR2 is SVGAGI. CDR3 in amino acids: CATRLSGNSYNEQFF. Written as DNA, the CDR3 is TGTGCCACCCGTCTTAGCGGTAACTCCTACAATGAGCAGTTCTTC.

The chain uses TRBV5-1 and TRBJ2-6, with D hard to call. CDR3 size: 14 residues. Germline V gives CDR1 SGHRS, CDR2 YFSETQ. V lost 4 bases and J 0 bases, leaving 5 bases between the germline ends. The CDR3 is CASSGNSGANVLTF. CDR3 DNA sequence: TGCGCCAGCAGCGGCAACTCTGGGGCCAACGTCCTGACTTTC. The full variable domain, in which reference TRBV5-1 and TRBJ2-6 provide the parts outside the CDR3, is KAGVTQTPRYLIKTRGQQVTLSCSPISGHRSVSWYQQTPGQGLQFLFEYFSETQRNKGNFPGRFSGRQFSNSRSEMNVSTLELGDSALYLCASSGNSGANVLTFGAGSRLTVL.

This clonotype has only one observation. V is TRBV12-3 or TRBV12-4 and J is TRBJ2-3, with a weak D call TRBD2 (6 bases). This CDR3 comprises 15 residues. V was clipped by 3 bases and J by 4 bases, with 14 bases between them. The CDR3 DNA reads as TGTGCCAGCAGTTTCACGGGGGTTTCCGCAGATACGCAGTATTTT. Translating gives CASSFTGVSADTQYF.

This clonotype came up a few times. The chain has TRBV6-5 and TRBJ2-7; D may correspond to TRBD1 or TRBD2 (5 bases each). Germline loops: CDR1 MNHEY, CDR2 SVGAGI. CDR3 length equals 15 residues. The ends were cut back, 4 bases at V and 0 bases at J, with 13 bases in the middle. In DNA form, the CDR3 reads TGTGCCAGCAGTTCCCTACTAGGGACCTCCTACGAGCAGTACTTC. The encoded protein is CASSSLLGTSYEQYF.

This rearrangement joins TRBV25-1 to TRBJ2-6; D perhaps matches TRBD1 (5 bases). The length of the CDR3 is 14 residues. V lost 3 bases, J lost 2 bases, and 5 bases lay in between. In germline, CDR1 is MGHDK, CDR2 SYGVNS. The CDR3 nucleotides are TGTGCCAGCAGTGAGGGGCCTGGGGCCAACGTCCTGACTTTC. Its translation is CASSEGPGANVLTF. Full variable domain (outside the CDR3, taken from reference TRBV25-1 and TRBJ2-6): EADIYQTPRYLVIGTGKKITLECSQTMGHDKMYWYQQDPGMELHLIHYSYGVNSTEKGDLSSESTVSRIRTEHFPLTLESARPSHTSQYLCASSEGPGANVLTFGAGSRLTVL.

This chain joins TRBV4-1 and TRBJ2-2; D might be TRBD1 (5 bases). The CDR3 has 14 residues. From germline, CDR1 is MGHRA and CDR2 YSYEKL. Deletions cut 4 bases from V and 4 bases from J, with 10 bases between. For the CDR3, the DNA is TGCGCCAGCAGCCCGACAGTATTCACCGGGGAGCTGTTTTTT. Translating it yields CASSPTVFTGELFF.

Many counts were recorded for this clonotype. CDR3 nucleotides: TGTGCCACCAGCAGAGATGAGGCGGGGGCCTCGTACAATGAGCAGTTCTTC. Residues: CATSRDEAGASYNEQFF. The chain carries TRBV15 and TRBJ2-1; D might be TRBD2 (7 bases). Germline V lookup: CDR1 LNHNV, CDR2 YYDKDF (reference sequence). The CDR3 consists of 17 residues. Trimming pared 0 bases from V and 4 bases from J, leaving 16 bases between. The full variable domain, rest sourced from reference TRBV15 and TRBJ2-1, is DAMVIQNPRYQVTQFGKPVTLSCSQTLNHNVMYWYQQKSSQAPKLLFHYYDKDFNNEADTPDNFQSRRPNTSFCFLDIRSPGLGDTAMYLCATSRDEAGASYNEQFFGPGTRLTVL.

This clonotype has only a few counts. V and J are TRBV2 and TRBJ2-1; 7 nucleotides align to TRBD2. V was pared by 4 bases and J by 7 bases, with 10 bases of the junction left unmatched. The CDR3 extends over 15 amino acids. CDR1 SNHLY and CDR2 FYNNEI come from the germline V gene. CDR3 nucleotides: TGTGCCAGCAGTGTGGCTAGCGGTCCGTGGAATGAGCAGTTCTTC. Its protein product is CASSVASGPWNEQFF.

The chain is built from TRBV7-9 and TRBJ1-1; D ambiguous. Trimming stripped 10 bases from V and 2 bases from J, with 17 bases between. Germline CDR1 SEHNR, CDR2 FQNEAQ (reference sequence). There are 14 residues in the CDR3. CDR3 protein: CAINRVDFNTEAFF. The CDR3 DNA sequence: TGTGCCATCAACCGAGTGGACTTCAACACTGAAGCTTTCTTT. Using reference TRBV7-9 and TRBJ1-1 for the parts outside the CDR3, the full variable domain is DTGVSQNPRHKITKRGQNVTFRCDPISEHNRLYWYRQTLGQGPEFLTYFQNEAQLEKSRLLSDRFSAERPKGSFSTLEIQRTEQGDSAMYLCAINRVDFNTEAFFGQGTRLTVV.

This chain links TRBV6-6 with TRBJ1-5; no firm D call. CDR1 is MNHNY and CDR2 is SVGAGI in the germline V gene (reference sequence). V was clipped by 2 bases and J by 3 bases, with 11 bases between them. The CDR3 spans 15 residues. The CDR3 protein is CASSYPGRDNQPQHF. For the CDR3, the DNA is TGTGCCAGCAGTTACCCGGGAAGGGACAATCAGCCCCAGCATTTT.

This clonotype has ten or more counts. This chain connects TRBV7-9 to TRBJ1-1; 7 bases line up with TRBD1. Germline V CDR1 and CDR2: SEHNR, FQNEAQ (reference sequence). J gave up 1 base and V 4 bases, and 3 bases lay outside the gene matches. The CDR3 spans 14 residues. The CDR3 is CASSSRTGNTEAFF. The CDR3 nucleotides are TGTGCCAGCAGCTCCCGGACAGGGAACACTGAAGCTTTCTTT.

Concerning this clonotype: Compared with germline, one end of the junction differs, possibly owing to a read error. This chain connects TRBV5-1 to TRBJ2-7; a weak D match, TRBD2 (5 bases). The CDR3 spans 13 residues. The germline gives CDR1 SGHRS, CDR2 YFSETQ. The CDR3: CASSPGIRYEQCF. DNA for the CDR3: TGCGCCAGCAGCCCCGGGATCCGCTACGAGCAGTGCTTC. The whole variable domain, filled in from reference TRBV5-1 and TRBJ2-7, reads KAGVTQTPRYLIKTRGQQVTLSCSPISGHRSVSWYQQTPGQGLQFLFEYFSETQRNKGNFPGRFSGRQFSNSRSEMNVSTLELGDSALYLCASSPGIRYEQCFGPGTRLTVT.

The sample holds a few counts of this clonotype. Germline and junction disagree at one end, which may indicate a read error. The rearrangement joins TRBV2 to TRBJ2-1; possibly TRBD2 for D (6 bases). This CDR3 is built from 15 residues. Germline CDR1 SNHLY, CDR2 FYNNEI. The DNA for the CDR3 is TGTGCCAGCAGAGAAGAGGAGGGAAATTACAATGAGCAGTTCTTC. It yields the protein CASREEEGNYNEQFF.

The rearrangement links TRBV27 to TRBJ2-7, with D tentatively TRBD1 or TRBD2 (5 bases each). CDR3 length: 14 residues. CDR1 and CDR2 from the germline V gene are MNHEY and SMNVEV (reference sequence). The ends were cut back, 9 bases at V and 2 bases at J, with 17 bases in the middle. CDR3 sequence: CASGERWGPYEQYF. The CDR3 DNA reads TGTGCCAGTGGGGAGAGGTGGGGACCCTACGAGCAGTACTTC.

This clonotype appeared a single time. The genes are TRBV7-3 and TRBJ1-2, with 7 bases that match TRBD1. Germline lookup yields CDR1 SGHTA and CDR2 FQGTGA. This CDR3 contains 14 residues. Germline trimming cut 3 bases from V and 4 bases from J; bases unmatched to any gene: 5. CDR3 nucleotides: TGTGCCAGCAGCTTGAACAGGGGCAGCTATGGCTACACCTTC. It encodes CASSLNRGSYGYTF.

This clonotype occurred many times. The chain couples TRBV15 to TRBJ2-2; weak D call: TRBD2 (5 bases). The CDR3 is made up of 16 amino acids. The germline V gene has CDR1 LNHNV and CDR2 YYDKDF (reference sequence). With 5 bases removed from V and 4 bases from J, the gap between germline ends came to 17 bases. The CDR3 coding sequence is TGTGCCACCAGCCCTTATGGCGGGTCGGGCACCGGGGAGCTGTTTTTT. Protein: CATSPYGGSGTGELFF.

The chain links TRBV6-2 or TRBV6-3 to TRBJ2-7; 8 positions agree with TRBD2. There are 15 residues in the CDR3. The germline V gene has CDR1 MNHEY and CDR2 SVGEGT. With V trimmed by 4 bases and J by 0 bases, 5 bases remained unmatched. The CDR3 coding sequence is TGTGCCAGCAGTTCCCTAGCGGGTGCCTCCTACGAGCAGTACTTC. Amino acids: CASSSLAGASYEQYF.

A few counts support this clonotype. V usage is TRBV20-1 and J usage is TRBJ1-1; possibly TRBD1 for D (5 bases). The CDR3 extends over 13 amino acids. Trimming shortened V by 5 bases and J by 1 base, and 11 bases separated the two germline ends. The germline V gene has CDR1 DFQATT and CDR2 SNEGSKA (reference sequence). This CDR3 is CSACQGGNTEAFF. Here the CDR3 DNA reads TGCAGTGCTTGCCAGGGAGGGAACACTGAAGCTTTCTTT.

This clonotype came up a few times. The rearrangement links TRBV5-1 to TRBJ2-5; D is undetermined. V lost 5 bases, J lost 1 base, and 9 bases lay in between. Germline lookup yields CDR1 SGHRS and CDR2 YFSETQ. The CDR3 has 13 amino acids. CDR3 sequence: CASSAGPQETQYF. The CDR3 DNA reads TGCGCCAGCAGTGCCGGGCCCCAAGAGACCCAGTACTTC.

The chain links TRBV7-9 to TRBJ2-3; 14 nucleotides line up with TRBD2. Germline V gives CDR1 SEHNR, CDR2 FQNEAQ (reference sequence). CDR3 size: 22 residues. Unmatched junction bases numbered 22, after V lost 2 bases and J lost 6 bases. CDR3 sequence (DNA): TGTGCCAGCAGCTTACCGCAGGGACTAGCGGGAGTAGATGGGGCCCATGCGGATACGCAGTATTTT. Residues: CASSLPQGLAGVDGAHADTQYF. Full variable domain (outside the CDR3, taken from reference TRBV7-9 and TRBJ2-3): DTGVSQNPRHKITKRGQNVTFRCDPISEHNRLYWYRQTLGQGPEFLTYFQNEAQLEKSRLLSDRFSAERPKGSFSTLEIQRTEQGDSAMYLCASSLPQGLAGVDGAHADTQYFGPGTRLTVL.

This sequence joins TRBV28 and TRBJ2-1; 10 bases agree with TRBD2. Germline V gene sequence: CDR1 MDHEN, CDR2 SYDVKM. This CDR3 spans 14 amino acids. The V gene end was trimmed by 8 bases and the J gene end by 2 bases; junction bases not matched to a gene: 3. CDR3 sequence: CASRGLATYNEQFF. The DNA for the CDR3 is TGTGCCAGCCGGGGACTAGCGACCTACAATGAGCAGTTCTTC. Full variable domain (remainder filled in from reference TRBV28 and TRBJ2-1): DVKVTQSSRYLVKRTGEKVFLECVQDMDHENMFWYRQDPGLGLRLIYFSYDVKMKEKGDIPEGYSVSREKKERFSLILESASTNQTSMYLCASRGLATYNEQFFGPGTRLTVL.

The chain has TRBV12-3 or TRBV12-4 and TRBJ2-7; 8 bases line up with TRBD1. The CDR3 totals 13 residues. Unmatched junction bases numbered 7, after V lost 6 bases and J lost 6 bases. In DNA form, the CDR3 reads TGTGCCAGCAGCCCACAGGGGGTTGGCGAGCAGTACTTC. This codes for CASSPQGVGEQYF.

The chain has TRBV4-1 and TRBJ2-7; 14 positions match TRBD2. CDR1 MGHRA and CDR2 YSYEKL come from the germline V gene. The CDR3 spans 16 residues. With V trimmed by 2 bases and J by 7 bases, 7 bases remained unmatched. CDR3 in amino acids: CASSQLGGLAGDEQYF. The CDR3, as DNA: TGCGCCAGCAGCCAATTGGGGGGACTAGCGGGAGATGAGCAGTACTTC.